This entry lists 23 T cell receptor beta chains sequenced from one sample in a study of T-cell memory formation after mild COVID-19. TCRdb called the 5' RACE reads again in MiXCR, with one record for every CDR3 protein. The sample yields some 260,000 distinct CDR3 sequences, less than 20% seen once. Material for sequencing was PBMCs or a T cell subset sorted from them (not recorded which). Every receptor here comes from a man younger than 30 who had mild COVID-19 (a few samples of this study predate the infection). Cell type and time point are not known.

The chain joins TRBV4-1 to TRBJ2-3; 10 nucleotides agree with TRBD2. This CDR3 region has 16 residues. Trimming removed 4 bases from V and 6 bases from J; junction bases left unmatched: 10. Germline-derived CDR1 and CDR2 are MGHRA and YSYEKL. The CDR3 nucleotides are TGCGCCAGCAGCCCCCTGGAGCGGGGGGGCCTGGATACGCAGTATTTT. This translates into CASSPLERGGLDTQYF.

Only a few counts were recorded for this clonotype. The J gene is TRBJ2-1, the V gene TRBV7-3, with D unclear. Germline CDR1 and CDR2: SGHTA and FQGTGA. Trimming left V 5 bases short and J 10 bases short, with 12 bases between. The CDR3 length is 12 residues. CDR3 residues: CASSATLGEQFF. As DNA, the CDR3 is TGTGCCAGCAGCGCCACCCTGGGCGAGCAGTTCTTC.

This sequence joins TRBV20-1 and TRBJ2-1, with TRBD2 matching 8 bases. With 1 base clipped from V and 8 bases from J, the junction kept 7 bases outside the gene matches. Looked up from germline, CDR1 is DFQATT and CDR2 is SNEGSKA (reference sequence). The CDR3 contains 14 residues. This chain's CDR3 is CSARVVAGGDEQFF. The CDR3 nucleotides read TGCAGTGCTAGAGTTGTCGCCGGGGGGGATGAGCAGTTCTTC.

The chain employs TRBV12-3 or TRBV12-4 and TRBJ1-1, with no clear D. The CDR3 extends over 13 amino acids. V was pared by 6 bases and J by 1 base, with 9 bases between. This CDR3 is CASSRQENTEAFF. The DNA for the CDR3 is TGTGCCAGCAGCCGTCAGGAGAACACTGAAGCTTTCTTT.

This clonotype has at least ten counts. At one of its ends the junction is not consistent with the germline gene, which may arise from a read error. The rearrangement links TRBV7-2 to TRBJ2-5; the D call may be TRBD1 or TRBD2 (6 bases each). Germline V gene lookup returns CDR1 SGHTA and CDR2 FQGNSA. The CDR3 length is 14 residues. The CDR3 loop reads CASSLAGGGETQYF. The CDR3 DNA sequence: TGCGCCAGCAGCTTGGCCGGGGGCGGAGAGACCCAGTACTTC.

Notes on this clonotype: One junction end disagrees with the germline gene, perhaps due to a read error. Here the CDR3 DNA reads TGTGCCAGCAGTTCCGGACAGATTTACACTGAGGCTTTCTTT. Translated, it gives CASSSGQIYTEAFF. The V gene is TRBV27, the J gene TRBJ1-1; a weak D match, TRBD1 (6 bases). This CDR3 is built from 14 residues. Germline lookup yields CDR1 MNHEY and CDR2 SMNVEV (reference sequence).

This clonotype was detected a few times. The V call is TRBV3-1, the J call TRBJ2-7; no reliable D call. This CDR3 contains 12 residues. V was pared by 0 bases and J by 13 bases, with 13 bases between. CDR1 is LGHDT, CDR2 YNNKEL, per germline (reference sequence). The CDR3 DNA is TGTGCCAGCAGCCAAGAAGGCACGGTGCTATACGTC. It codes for CASSQEGTVLYV.

The CDR3 nucleotides read TGCAGTGCTAGAGAGCGGACGGGGTTCCCTGAAGCTTTCTTT. This codes for CSARERTGFPEAFF. V is TRBV20-1 and J is TRBJ1-1, with D unclear. CDR1 is DFQATT and CDR2 is SNEGSKA in the germline V gene (reference sequence). CDR3 length equals 14 residues. Trimming stripped 0 bases from V and 6 bases from J, with 14 bases between.

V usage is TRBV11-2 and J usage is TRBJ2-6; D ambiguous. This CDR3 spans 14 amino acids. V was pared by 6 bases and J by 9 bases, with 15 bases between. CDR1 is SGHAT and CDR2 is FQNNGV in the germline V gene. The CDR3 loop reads CASSHTSPSNVLTF. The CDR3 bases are TGTGCCAGCAGTCACACCTCCCCCAGCAACGTCCTGACTTTC.

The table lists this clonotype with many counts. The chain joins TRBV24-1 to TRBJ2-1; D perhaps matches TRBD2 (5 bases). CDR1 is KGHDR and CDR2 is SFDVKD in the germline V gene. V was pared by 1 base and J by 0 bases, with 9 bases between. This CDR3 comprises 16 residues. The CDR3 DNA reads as TGTGCCACCAGTGATTTCCCGGGGAGCTCCTACAATGAGCAGTTCTTC. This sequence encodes CATSDFPGSSYNEQFF.

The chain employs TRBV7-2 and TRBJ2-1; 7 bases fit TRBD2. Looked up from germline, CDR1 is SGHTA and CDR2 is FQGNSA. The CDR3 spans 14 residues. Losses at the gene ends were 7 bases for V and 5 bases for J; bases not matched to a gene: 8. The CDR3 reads CASTPGRGDNEQFF. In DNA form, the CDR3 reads TGTGCCAGCACCCCGGGGAGGGGAGACAATGAGCAGTTCTTC.

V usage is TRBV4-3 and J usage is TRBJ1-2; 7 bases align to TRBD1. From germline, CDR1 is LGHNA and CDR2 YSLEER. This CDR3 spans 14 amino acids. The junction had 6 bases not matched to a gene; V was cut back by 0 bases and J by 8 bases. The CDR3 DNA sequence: TGCGCCAGCAGCCAAGAGACAGGGCCGGGAGGCTACACCTTC. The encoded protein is CASSQETGPGGYTF.

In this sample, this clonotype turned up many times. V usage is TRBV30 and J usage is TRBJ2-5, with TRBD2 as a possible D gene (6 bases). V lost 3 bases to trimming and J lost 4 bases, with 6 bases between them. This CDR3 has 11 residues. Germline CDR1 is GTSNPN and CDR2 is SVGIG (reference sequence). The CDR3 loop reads CAWREGETQYF. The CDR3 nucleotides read TGTGCCTGGAGGGAGGGAGAGACCCAGTACTTC.

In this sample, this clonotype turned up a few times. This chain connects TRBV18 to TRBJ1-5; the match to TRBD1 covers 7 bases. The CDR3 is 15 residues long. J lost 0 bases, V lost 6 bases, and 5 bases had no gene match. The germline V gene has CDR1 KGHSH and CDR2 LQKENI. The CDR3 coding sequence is TGTGCCAGCTCTCTCACAGGGGCTAGCAATCAGCCCCAGCATTTT. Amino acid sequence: CASSLTGASNQPQHF.

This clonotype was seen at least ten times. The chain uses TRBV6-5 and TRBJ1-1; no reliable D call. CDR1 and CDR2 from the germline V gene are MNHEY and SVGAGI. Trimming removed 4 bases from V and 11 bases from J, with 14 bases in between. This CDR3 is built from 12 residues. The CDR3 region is CASSSPIREAFF. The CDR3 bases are TGTGCCAGCAGTTCACCCATCCGTGAGGCTTTCTTT.

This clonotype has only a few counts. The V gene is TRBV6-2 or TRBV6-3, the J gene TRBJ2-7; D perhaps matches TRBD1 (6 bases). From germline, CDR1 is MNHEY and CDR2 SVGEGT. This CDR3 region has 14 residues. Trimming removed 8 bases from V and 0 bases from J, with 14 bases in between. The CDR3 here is CASSGGQGSYEQYF. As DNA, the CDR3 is TGTGCCAGCTCTGGGGGACAAGGCTCCTACGAGCAGTACTTC.

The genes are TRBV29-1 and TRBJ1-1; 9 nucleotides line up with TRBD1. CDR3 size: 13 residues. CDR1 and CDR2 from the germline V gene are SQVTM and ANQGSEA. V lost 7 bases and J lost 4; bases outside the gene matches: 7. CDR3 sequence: CSASRDRVTEAFF. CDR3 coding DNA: TGCAGCGCGAGCCGGGACAGGGTCACTGAAGCTTTCTTT.

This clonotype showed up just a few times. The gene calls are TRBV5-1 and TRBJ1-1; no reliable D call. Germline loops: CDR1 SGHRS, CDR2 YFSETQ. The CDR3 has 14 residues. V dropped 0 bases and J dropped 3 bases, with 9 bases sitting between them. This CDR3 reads CASSLGWEDTEAFF. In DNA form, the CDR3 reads TGCGCCAGCAGCTTGGGGTGGGAAGACACTGAAGCTTTCTTT.

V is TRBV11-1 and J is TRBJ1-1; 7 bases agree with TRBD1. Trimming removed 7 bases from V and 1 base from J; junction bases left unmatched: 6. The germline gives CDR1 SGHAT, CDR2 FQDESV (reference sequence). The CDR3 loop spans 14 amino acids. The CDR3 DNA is TGTGCCAGCATGGACAGGTGGAGGAACACTGAAGCTTTCTTT. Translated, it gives CASMDRWRNTEAFF.

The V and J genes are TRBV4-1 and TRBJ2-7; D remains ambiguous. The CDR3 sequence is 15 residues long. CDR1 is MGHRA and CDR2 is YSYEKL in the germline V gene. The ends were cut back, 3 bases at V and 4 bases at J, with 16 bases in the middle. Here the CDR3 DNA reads TGCGCCAGCAGCCAGACACCCCTACGCCTATACGAGCAGTACTTC. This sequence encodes CASSQTPLRLYEQYF.

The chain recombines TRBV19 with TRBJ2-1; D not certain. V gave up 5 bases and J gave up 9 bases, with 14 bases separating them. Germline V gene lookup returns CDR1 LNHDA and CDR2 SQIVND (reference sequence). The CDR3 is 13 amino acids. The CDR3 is CASSAQKATEQFF. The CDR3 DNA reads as TGTGCCAGTAGTGCACAGAAAGCAACTGAGCAGTTCTTC.

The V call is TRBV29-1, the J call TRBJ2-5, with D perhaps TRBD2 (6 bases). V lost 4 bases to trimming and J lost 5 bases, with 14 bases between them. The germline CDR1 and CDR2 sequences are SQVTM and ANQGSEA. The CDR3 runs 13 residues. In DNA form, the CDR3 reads TGCAGCGTTGTTAAGGGAGGTAGGGAGACCCAGTACTTC. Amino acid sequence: CSVVKGGRETQYF.

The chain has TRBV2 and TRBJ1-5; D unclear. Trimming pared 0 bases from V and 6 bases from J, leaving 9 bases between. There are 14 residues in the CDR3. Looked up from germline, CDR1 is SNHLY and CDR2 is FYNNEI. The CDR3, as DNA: TGTGCCAGCAGTGAAGCGGCGGGGTTTCAGCCCCAGCATTTT. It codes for CASSEAAGFQPQHF.